This is a list of T cell receptor beta chains from one sample in a study of persistence of HIV-infected CD4 T cells. These receptors' antigens are unknown. Repertoires were generated with immunoSEQ multiplex PCR, while TCRdb's copy carries only in-frame clones and drops some. Of roughly 32,000 clones listed, roughly 80% are singletons. The starting material was CD4+ T cells sorted from PBMCs after approximately 19-hour stimulation, obtained from a patient who received antiretroviral therapy. The receptors originated from an adult woman with HIV who was CMV-seropositive. The CDR3 runs from the conserved cysteine through the conserved F or W. The order of the fields is clone size, D gene, V gene, J gene, CDR3 protein, CDR3 DNA. A D gene is named only where the DNA matches it firmly. The size of a clone is reported for some rows only, either as once, few or many, or as a class for expanded clones.

.	TRBD2	TRBV7-2	TRBJ2-3	CASSLAGGGGAGTQYF	TGTGCCAGCAGCTTAGCCGGGGGCGGGGGGGCCGGTACGCAGTATTTT
few	TRBD1	TRBV6-5	TRBJ2-1	CASRSTGPGQVFF	TGTGCCAGCAGATCAACCGGGCCGGGACAGGTATTCTTC
.	.	TRBV7-4	TRBJ2-7	CASSSSTGSFWDEQYF	TGTGCCAGCAGCTCCTCAACGGGCTCCTTCTGGGACGAGCAGTACTTC
.	TRBD1	TRBV18	TRBJ1-3	CASEHERGQGDFFSGNTIYF	TGTGCCAGCGAACACGAAAGGGGACAGGGGGACTTTTTCTCTGGAAACACCATATATTTT
.	TRBD1	TRBV3-1/TRBV3-2	TRBJ1-2	CASSQGDRGTTNYGYTF	TGTGCCAGCAGCCAAGGAGACAGGGGGACGACGAACTATGGCTACACCTTC
once	.	TRBV28	TRBJ2-7	CASTMGGWVSYEQYF	TGTGCCAGCACCATGGGGGGCTGGGTTTCCTACGAGCAGTACTTC
.	.	TRBV27	TRBJ2-3	CASSPPITDTQYF	TGTGCCAGCAGTCCGCCAATCACAGATACGCAGTATTTT
.	TRBD2	TRBV3-1/TRBV3-2	TRBJ2-3	CASSHGGDTQYF	TGTGCCAGCAGCCACGGGGGGGATACGCAGTATTTT
.	TRBD2	TRBV9	TRBJ2-2	CASSPASGRGGGELFF	TGTGCCAGCAGCCCCGCTAGCGGGAGGGGGGGCGGGGAGCTGTTTTTT
.	.	TRBV20-1	TRBJ1-2	CSAKTNYGYTF	TGCAGTGCTAAAACCAACTATGGCTACACCTTC
once	TRBD1	TRBV2	TRBJ2-3	CASSEGTGWGDTQYF	TGTGCCAGCAGTGAAGGGACAGGATGGGGAGATACGCAGTATTTT
.	.	TRBV3-1/TRBV3-2	TRBJ1-3	CASSQGSGLGNTIYF	TGTGCCAGCAGCCAAGGGTCGGGGCTTGGAAACACCATATATTTT
.	TRBD2	TRBV27	TRBJ2-1	CASNRLAGGGGEQFF	TGTGCCAGCAACCGACTAGCGGGAGGAGGCGGTGAGCAGTTCTTC
.	TRBD2	TRBV9	TRBJ2-3	CASSSVAGGSTDTQYF	TGTGCCAGCAGTTCCGTGGCGGGGGGTTCCACAGATACGCAGTATTTT
few	.	TRBV7-8	TRBJ2-5	CASSPPRGEETQYF	TGTGCCAGCAGCCCACCGAGGGGGGAAGAGACCCAGTACTTC
.	TRBD1	TRBV19	TRBJ2-1	CASSARGQGAFRSYNEQFF	TGTGCCAGTAGTGCCCGAGGACAGGGGGCGTTTCGGTCCTACAATGAGCAGTTCTTC
.	.	TRBV7-2	TRBJ2-7	CASSLGQGGYEQYF	TGTGCCAGCAGCTTAGGGCAGGGCGGCTACGAGCAGTACTTC
.	TRBD2	TRBV5-1	TRBJ2-1	CASSLGLAYNEQFF	TGCGCCAGCAGCTTGGGACTAGCGTACAATGAGCAGTTCTTC
.	.	TRBV9	TRBJ1-1	CASSVVSGGTEAFF	TGTGCCAGCAGCGTAGTATCGGGGGGGACTGAAGCTTTCTTT
.	.	TRBV6-1	TRBJ1-6	CASSGWGVRGVSPLHF	TGTGCCAGCAGTGGTTGGGGGGTAAGGGGAGTTTCACCCCTCCACTTT
.	.	TRBV6-5	TRBJ1-4	CAGQIATNEKLFF	TGTGCCGGCCAGATTGCAACTAATGAAAAACTGTTTTTT
.	.	TRBV24-1	TRBJ2-1	CATSEPLGGGNEQFF	TGTGCCACCAGTGAACCCCTAGGGGGGGGGAATGAGCAGTTCTTC
.	.	TRBV5-5	TRBJ1-4	CASSLVPGATNEKLFF	TGTGCCAGCAGCTTAGTACCGGGAGCAACTAATGAAAAACTGTTTTTT
.	.	TRBV19	TRBJ1-1	CASKRNTNLNTEAFF	TGTGCCAGTAAGAGGAACACGAATCTTAACACTGAAGCTTTCTTT
.	TRBD1	TRBV28	TRBJ1-2	CASSFPGQGGYGYTF	TGTGCCAGCAGTTTCCCGGGACAGGGAGGCTATGGCTACACCTTC
.	.	TRBV20-1	TRBJ1-5	CSASKNNGFAQPQHF	TGCAGTGCTAGTAAGAATAACGGGTTCGCGCAGCCCCAGCATTTT
.	.	TRBV5-6	TRBJ2-5	CASSLRQIGETQYF	TGTGCCAGCAGCTTGCGGCAGATAGGAGAGACCCAGTACTTC
.	.	TRBV12-3/TRBV12-4	TRBJ1-2	CASSFKVDLDYTF	TGTGCCAGCAGTTTTAAGGTGGATCTCGACTACACCTTC
.	TRBD2	TRBV9	TRBJ2-7	CASSALAGGYSYEQYF	TGTGCCAGCAGCGCCTTAGCGGGAGGGTACTCCTACGAGCAGTACTTC
.	.	TRBV28	TRBJ1-1	CASHQTGKGGRTEAFF	TGTGCCAGCCACCAGACCGGTAAAGGGGGTAGGACTGAAGCTTTCTTT
.	TRBD1	TRBV27	TRBJ2-7	CASGMGQSYEQYF	TGTGCCAGCGGCATGGGACAGTCCTACGAGCAGTACTTC
once	TRBD1	TRBV28	TRBJ1-2	CASSLIRGQGSGYTF	TGTGCCAGCAGTTTAATAAGGGGGCAGGGCAGTGGCTACACCTTC
.	.	TRBV5-1	TRBJ2-7	CASSDRTDGVQYF	TGCGCCAGCAGCGACCGGACCGACGGCGTGCAGTACTTC
few	.	TRBV2	TRBJ1-1	CASDGSTEAFF	TGTGCCAGCGACGGGAGCACTGAAGCTTTCTTT
few	TRBD1	TRBV5-8	TRBJ1-1	CASKLRQGRNTEAFF	TGTGCCAGCAAACTTCGACAGGGGAGGAACACTGAAGCTTTCTTT
.	.	TRBV27	TRBJ1-1	CASRLTGLGNTEAFF	TGTGCCAGCAGGCTTACAGGGTTGGGGAACACTGAAGCTTTCTTT
.	TRBD2	TRBV7-6	TRBJ2-2	CASSYSSGRADYGELFF	TGTGCCAGCAGTTACTCTAGCGGGAGGGCCGATTACGGGGAGCTGTTTTTT
.	.	TRBV2	TRBJ1-6	CASLTLTGGSPLHF	TGTGCCAGCTTAACTTTGACCGGAGGGTCACCCCTCCACTTT
.	.	TRBV7-2	TRBJ2-3	CASSLATGYTDTQYF	TGTGCCAGCAGCTTAGCAACGGGCTACACAGATACGCAGTATTTT
.	TRBD1	TRBV5-4	TRBJ1-1	CASSLPGQGGNTEAFF	TGTGCCAGCAGCCTCCCGGGACAGGGAGGGAACACTGAAGCTTTCTTT
.	.	TRBV7-8	TRBJ2-3	CASSPFTDTQYF	TGTGCCAGCAGCCCTTTCACAGATACGCAGTATTTT
.	.	TRBV19	TRBJ1-5	CASSIAHRGDQPQHF	TGTGCCAGTAGTATAGCTCACCGGGGGGATCAGCCCCAGCATTTT
.	TRBD2	TRBV7-8	TRBJ2-1	CASSPQRLAEKKGGQFF	TGTGCCAGCAGCCCTCAGCGACTAGCGGAAAAGAAAGGGGGACAGTTCTTC
.	TRBD2	TRBV15	TRBJ2-3	CATSRDLIGTSGGPTDTQYF	TGTGCCACCAGCAGAGATCTAATTGGGACTAGCGGGGGACCCACAGATACGCAGTATTTT
.	.	TRBV5-1	TRBJ2-3	CASSLDGRDTDTQYF	TGCGCCAGCAGCTTGGACGGTAGAGACACAGATACGCAGTATTTT
.	TRBD1	TRBV27	TRBJ1-1	CASSPGTGKAEAFF	TGTGCCAGCAGTCCCGGGACAGGGAAAGCTGAAGCTTTCTTT
.	TRBD1	TRBV11-1	TRBJ2-5	CASSRTGGVGETQYF	TGTGCCAGCAGCCGAACAGGGGGCGTCGGGGAGACCCAGTACTTC
.	.	TRBV7-9	TRBJ2-7	CASSGTGTPSNYEQYF	TGTGCCAGCAGCGGTACCGGGACACCGAGCAACTACGAGCAGTACTTC
.	.	TRBV19	TRBJ2-7	CASSIDDRPWEQYF	TGTGCCAGTAGTATAGATGACAGGCCGTGGGAGCAGTACTTC
.	TRBD1	TRBV5-5	TRBJ1-1	CASSTRQGVGGTEAFF	TGTGCCAGCAGCACCCGACAGGGGGTGGGGGGTACTGAAGCTTTCTTT
.	TRBD1	TRBV6-5	TRBJ1-2	CASSRQGPSYGYTF	TGTGCCAGCAGTAGACAGGGCCCCTCCTATGGCTACACCTTC
.	TRBD1	TRBV6-5	TRBJ1-2	CANGQAAYGYTF	TGTGCCAACGGACAGGCCGCCTATGGCTACACCTTC
once	.	TRBV12-3/TRBV12-4	TRBJ1-4	CASNRIGEKLFF	TGTGCCAGCAACCGGATTGGGGAAAAACTGTTTTTT
.	.	TRBV6-5	TRBJ1-1	CASSQAGISNTEAFF	TGTGCCAGCAGTCAGGCGGGGATCTCGAACACTGAAGCTTTCTTT
.	TRBD1	TRBV4-1	TRBJ1-6	CASSQDLTGVNSPLHF	TGCGCCAGCAGCCAAGATCTTACAGGGGTTAATTCACCCCTCCACTTT